This T cell receptor (beta chain) was captured by sequencing in a study of cytomegalovirus exposure and HLA in healthy donors. Across the whole study: Of 398 genotyped donors, roughly 81% clustered with self-reported Caucasian donors.

PCR primers comprised 60 Vbeta and 13 Jbeta primers. Using immunoSEQ multiplex PCR, the repertoire was profiled, and TCRdb retains in-frame clones only, with some absent. This specimen shows 100,000 to 150,000 clones; the ten leading clones hold 0.9% to 1.2%. Trimming removed 6 bases from V and 8 bases from J; junction bases left unmatched: 8. In germline, CDR1 is GTSNPN, CDR2 SVGIG (reference sequence). The CDR3 contains 12 residues. Sequencing was done on a sample of PBMCs. The chain carries TRBV30 and TRBJ1-2; 8 nucleotides agree with TRBD1. This receptor was identified in a man aged 18 to 30 in good health and CMV-seronegative. CDR3 DNA sequence: TGTGCCTGCACAGGGGGGAGATGGGGCTACACCTTC. Its protein is CACTGGRWGYTF.